This TCR beta chain was retrieved from a study of immune cell composition in non-small cell lung cancer. V trimming: 4 bases; J trimming: 5 bases; junction bases outside the gene matches: 5. CDR1 and CDR2 (germline): MNHEY, SVGAGI. The CDR3 loop spans 15 amino acids. Only in-frame clones appear in the TCRdb table, and some are missing; sequencing was by immunoSEQ multiplex PCR. The sample has more than 14,000 clones; about 69% are singletons. Source material: lung tumor tissue. V usage is TRBV6-5 and J usage is TRBJ2-5; 12 positions match TRBD2. This clonotype was obtained from a human donor with non-small cell lung cancer. CDR3 amino acids: CASSSLAGGRETQYF. In nucleotides, the CDR3 is TGTGCCAGCAGTTCCCTAGCGGGGGGGCGGGAGACCCAGTACTTC.